The entry below gives a single T cell receptor beta chain sequence along with its context. The target antigen is unknown. The 5'RACE template-switching step produced TCR cDNA and added a universal primer site and UMIs. MiXCR was run by TCRdb on the 5' RACE reads, yielding one entry per CDR3 protein. The sample lists 620,000 or so distinct CDR3 sequences, less than 20% occurring once. V lost 0 bases to trimming and J lost 3 bases, with 8 bases between them. CDR3 length equals 14 residues. Germline CDR1 reads SGHDN; CDR2 reads FVKESK. This specimen comes from a study of T cells after yellow fever vaccination. Study-wide findings and caveats: The CD4 and CD8 compartments had a small share of their clonotypes in common. Sorted repertoires could include abundant contaminating clonotypes from bulk cells. Subsequent to the booster, the majority of primary-vaccination clones reappeared (around 96% CD4, more than 70% CD8).

The receptor's source is a man aged 18-30 years who received the YFV17D yellow fever vaccine. This rearrangement joins TRBV14 to TRBJ1-2; the D gene is possibly TRBD1 (6 bases). Source: PBMCs, taken about 5 days after the first yellow fever vaccination. The CDR3 DNA sequence: TGTGCCAGCAGCCAAGAGTACAGGGACTATGGCTACACCTTC. Amino acids: CASSQEYRDYGYTF.